A selection of T cell receptor beta chains follows, all from one sample in a study of T cells in Graves' hyperthyroidism and ophthalmopathy. TCRdb passed the multiplex PCR reads through MiXCR, listing each CDR3 protein once. The sample gives about 200,000 distinct CDR3 sequences, roughly 18% of which show up once; under 65% is in the top ten. The sequencing sample was made of blood. Receptors originate from a man aged 50 or older with Graves' hyperthyroidism. The CDR3 runs from the conserved cysteine through the conserved F or W.

TRBV20-1,TRBJ2-1,CSAGTSGKENEQFF
TRBV5-5,TRBJ2-2,CASSLGSPGELFF
TRBV12-5,TRBJ1-1,CAGRVGAEAFF
TRBV29-1,TRBJ2-7,CSAGTEYEQYF
TRBV7-9,TRBJ2-3,CASSPRATSTDTQYF
TRBV2,TRBJ1-2,CASRNPDRGNYGYTF
TRBV7-2,TRBJ1-1,CASSPFQGSTEAFF
TRBV7-6,TRBJ2-1,CASSLGYMGSSGQNEQFF
TRBV18,TRBJ2-2,CASSPRTGDGELFF
TRBV2,TRBJ1-4,CASSSDTGYSVFF
TRBV6-4,TRBJ2-1,CARPGLANEQFF
TRBV7-9,TRBJ1-4,CASSAAGNEKLFF
TRBV9,TRBJ2-3,CASSDRLAGTQYF
TRBV30,TRBJ1-6,CAWTRGRDDSPLHF
TRBV12-5,TRBJ2-1,CASGLVLGTSGNEQFF
TRBV2,TRBJ2-1,CASGSNEQFF
TRBV2,TRBJ1-6,CASGGQGSESPLHF
TRBV28,TRBJ1-2,CASSQGQGSYTF
TRBV7-6,TRBJ2-5,CASSRNRRGETQYF
TRBV2,TRBJ2-7,CASRASSGRSYEQYF
TRBV20-1,TRBJ2-4,CSATGLADFLAKNIQYF
TRBV10-1,TRBJ2-1,CASSENLAGNNEQFF
TRBV24-1,TRBJ2-1,CATSVAGGFNEQFF
TRBV7-2,TRBJ1-2,CASSLGTGLLNYGYTF
TRBV10-3,TRBJ2-3,CAISSGQGTDTQYF
TRBV20-1,TRBJ1-1,CSARDDRVATEAFF